The 23 T cell receptor beta chains listed next were all sequenced from one sample in a study of cytomegalovirus exposure and HLA in healthy donors. The primer mix had 60 Vbeta and 13 Jbeta primers. TCRdb's table, derived via immunoSEQ multiplex PCR, lists solely in-frame clones and lacks some. The sample consists of about 90,000 clones, approximately 71% of them appearing once. The specimen was PBMCs. All receptors derive from a young woman in good health and CMV-seropositive.

Written as DNA, the CDR3 is TGTGCCAGCAGCTCCCCGGGAGTTAACTATGGCTACACCTTC. This sequence encodes CASSSPGVNYGYTF. The V and J genes are TRBV13 and TRBJ1-2; D unclear. Trimming shortened V by 4 bases and J by 1 base, and 10 bases separated the two germline ends. The CDR3 is 14 residues long. CDR1 and CDR2 from the germline V gene are PRHDT and FYEKMQ (reference sequence).

This clone was seen a handful of times. The rearrangement links TRBV20-1 to TRBJ1-1; D gene ambiguous. The CDR3 loop spans 11 amino acids. Trimming removed 2 bases from V and 10 bases from J, with 11 bases in between. Germline-derived CDR1 and CDR2 are DFQATT and SNEGSKA (reference sequence). In nucleotides, the CDR3 is TGCAGTGCTAGACCCTCTCTAGGAGCTTTCTTT. Its translation is CSARPSLGAFF.

This clone was seen a few times. The V and J genes are TRBV6-5 and TRBJ1-2; D gene uncertain. V lost 2 bases to trimming and J lost 0 bases, with 10 bases between them. Germline CDR1 MNHEY, CDR2 SVGAGI. This CDR3 is 15 amino acids long. The CDR3 bases are TGTGCCAGCAGTTACGCCCGAGCTTCTAACTATGGCTACACCTTC. This encodes CASSYARASNYGYTF.

The gene calls are TRBV29-1 and TRBJ2-7; the match to TRBD1 covers 9 bases. Germline CDR1 reads SQVTM; CDR2 reads ANQGSEA. After removal of 4 bases from V and 4 bases from J, the junction contained 5 bases not matched to a gene. The CDR3 consists of 13 residues. The CDR3 DNA follows: TGCAGCGTTGGGCCTGGACAGGGGTACGAGCAGTACTTC. Its translation is CSVGPGQGYEQYF.

This clone was detected only a few times. The V call is TRBV10-3, the J call TRBJ2-1; D remains ambiguous. This CDR3 spans 14 amino acids. Trimming took off 0 bases at V and 6 bases at J, with 9 bases between the two ends. CDR1 is ENHRY and CDR2 is SYGVKD in the germline V gene. For the CDR3, the DNA is TGTGCCATCAGTGAGTCGACTTTAGGCAATGAGCAGTTCTTC. It codes for CAISESTLGNEQFF.

The chain links TRBV13 to TRBJ2-1, with 8 bases identical to TRBD2. Germline CDR1 and CDR2: PRHDT and FYEKMQ (reference sequence). The V segment lost 4 bases and the J segment 7 bases; nucleotides outside the gene matches: 18. The CDR3 runs to 18 residues. The CDR3 coding sequence is TGTGCCAGCAGCTCAAACAGAGCGGGAGCCCACTTGGGGAATGAGCAGTTCTTC. Its translation is CASSSNRAGAHLGNEQFF.

J is TRBJ2-7 and V is TRBV6-5; 9 positions agree with TRBD1. The CDR3 consists of 15 residues. V lost 4 bases, J lost 4 bases, and 8 bases stayed unmatched. The germline gives CDR1 MNHEY, CDR2 SVGAGI. Here the CDR3 DNA reads TGTGCCAGCAGTTTTGACCGGGACAGGGCATACGAGCAGTACTTC. Translated, it gives CASSFDRDRAYEQYF.

This rearrangement joins TRBV7-9 to TRBJ2-7, with 9 bases matching TRBD2. The ends lost 3 bases at V and 3 bases at J; junction bases unmatched: 3. CDR1 and CDR2 (germline): SEHNR, FQNEAQ (reference sequence). This CDR3 is 14 amino acids long. The CDR3 DNA reads as TGTGCCAGCAGCTTCCTAGCGGGGAGCTACGAGCAGTACTTC. This sequence encodes CASSFLAGSYEQYF.

This clone appeared a few times. The chain carries TRBV15 and TRBJ1-6; D might be TRBD1 (5 bases). CDR1 and CDR2 from the germline V gene are LNHNV and YYDKDF (reference sequence). This CDR3 is built from 15 residues. The V gene lost 2 bases and the J gene lost 7 bases, with 12 bases spanning the gap. CDR3: CATSRIRRGNSPLHF. CDR3 sequence (DNA): TGTGCCACCAGCAGAATACGGCGGGGCAATTCACCCCTCCACTTT.

This clone was recorded once. This chain uses TRBV7-9 with TRBJ1-1, with 7 bases aligning to TRBD1. The ends lost 5 bases at V and 1 base at J; junction bases unmatched: 4. This CDR3 is built from 14 residues. The germline gives CDR1 SEHNR, CDR2 FQNEAQ (reference sequence). CDR3 DNA sequence: TGTGCCAGCAGCGTCCAGGGGGGGAACACTGAAGCTTTCTTT. Protein: CASSVQGGNTEAFF.

V gene TRBV4-3 combines with J gene TRBJ1-2; 7 nucleotides agree with TRBD1. This CDR3 comprises 15 residues. Germline V gene lookup returns CDR1 LGHNA and CDR2 YSLEER. The V segment lost 0 bases and the J segment 7 bases; nucleotides outside the gene matches: 8. The CDR3 is CASSQDNGGGRGYTF. The CDR3 DNA reads as TGCGCCAGCAGCCAAGATAATGGAGGGGGCCGTGGCTACACCTTC.

This clone was counted only a few times. The chain links TRBV9 to TRBJ2-7, with a weak D call TRBD2 (7 bases). V was cut by 0 bases and J by 6 bases, with 19 bases left in between. The CDR3 consists of 16 residues. Germline V gene lookup returns CDR1 SGDLS and CDR2 YYNGEE. DNA of the CDR3: TGTGCCAGCAGCGTAGGGGAGGGGGGGTCCTACGGCGAGCAGTACTTC. This encodes CASSVGEGGSYGEQYF.

The chain couples TRBV6-5 to TRBJ1-5, with a possible D match to TRBD1 (5 bases). The CDR3 spans 13 residues. Deletions cut 5 bases from V and 3 bases from J, with 8 bases between. Germline V gene sequence: CDR1 MNHEY, CDR2 SVGAGI. The CDR3 coding sequence is TGTGCCAGCAGTAACAGGTACAATCAGCCCCAGCATTTT. It specifies CASSNRYNQPQHF.

This chain links TRBV28 with TRBJ2-1; D possibly corresponds to TRBD2 (6 bases). CDR1 and CDR2 (germline): MDHEN, SYDVKM. The CDR3 has 16 residues. V was clipped by 6 bases and J by 0 bases, with 15 bases between them. CDR3 region: CASRALGGISYNEQFF. The CDR3, as DNA: TGTGCCAGCAGAGCACTCGGGGGAATCTCCTACAATGAGCAGTTCTTC.

This chain uses TRBV7-2 with TRBJ2-4; D possibly corresponds to TRBD1 (5 bases). V was clipped by 1 base and J by 5 bases, with 9 bases between them. The CDR3 runs to 14 residues. The germline CDR1 and CDR2 sequences are SGHTA and FQGNSA. CDR3 residues: CASSLGQSENIQYF. DNA of the CDR3: TGTGCCAGCAGCTTAGGACAGTCAGAAAACATTCAGTACTTC.

This clone has only a few counts. The chain links TRBV5-1 to TRBJ2-1; 7 nucleotides agree with TRBD2. The CDR3 covers 15 residues. Trimming removed 0 bases from V and 6 bases from J; junction bases left unmatched: 6. CDR1 and CDR2 from the germline V gene are SGHRS and YFSETQ. CDR3 in DNA: TGCGCCAGCAGCTTGGTTGCGGGAGACCGCAATGAGCAGTTCTTC. Translated: CASSLVAGDRNEQFF. The whole variable domain, filled in from reference TRBV5-1 and TRBJ2-1, reads KAGVTQTPRYLIKTRGQQVTLSCSPISGHRSVSWYQQTPGQGLQFLFEYFSETQRNKGNFPGRFSGRQFSNSRSEMNVSTLELGDSALYLCASSLVAGDRNEQFFGPGTRLTVL.

The chain joins TRBV7-2 to TRBJ2-3, with 7 bases that match TRBD2. Germline V CDR1 and CDR2: SGHTA, FQGNSA. The CDR3 sequence is 17 residues long. Trimming removed 3 bases from V and 0 bases from J; junction bases left unmatched: 9. CDR3: CASSLTRLALSTDTQYF. In DNA, the CDR3 is TGTGCCAGCAGCTTGACGCGACTAGCCCTTAGCACAGATACGCAGTATTTT. Supplemented by reference TRBV7-2 and TRBJ2-3, the full variable domain reads GAGVSQSPSNKVTEKGKDVELRCDPISGHTALYWYRQSLGQGLEFLIYFQGNSAPDKSGLPSDRFSAERTGGSVSTLTIQRTQQEDSAVYLCASSLTRLALSTDTQYFGPGTRLTVL.

In its sample, this clone was seen many times. The gene calls are TRBV29-1 and TRBJ1-2, with 9 bases matching TRBD1. Germline CDR1 and CDR2: SQVTM and ANQGSEA. V lost 7 bases, J lost 6 bases, and 9 bases stayed unmatched. The CDR3 is 13 residues long. The CDR3 protein is CSDRDRANNGYTF. The CDR3 DNA reads as TGCAGCGACCGGGACAGGGCAAATAATGGCTACACCTTC.

V gene TRBV19 combines with J gene TRBJ2-3, with a tentative D call TRBD1 (6 bases). The CDR3 is 14 amino acids. The germline V gene has CDR1 LNHDA and CDR2 SQIVND (reference sequence). The V gene lost 4 bases and the J gene lost 5 bases, with 13 bases spanning the gap. The CDR3 DNA reads as TGTGCCAGTAGTACCACAAGGGGGAAAGATACGCAGTATTTT. Residues: CASSTTRGKDTQYF.

The CDR3 is CASSLSRDSTDTQYF. In nucleotides, the CDR3 is TGTGCCAGCAGCTTAAGCCGGGACTCCACAGATACGCAGTATTTT. The rearrangement links TRBV7-3 to TRBJ2-3; the D gene is possibly TRBD2 (6 bases). The CDR3 contains 15 residues. V shed 1 base and J shed 2 bases, with 10 bases lying between them. CDR1 and CDR2 (germline): SGHTA, FQGTGA.

This clone occurred once. V and J are TRBV7-9 and TRBJ1-5, with 11 bases that match TRBD1. There are 16 residues in the CDR3. The germline V gene encodes CDR1 SEHNR and CDR2 FQNEAQ (reference sequence). J gave up 7 bases and V 5 bases, and 10 bases lay outside the gene matches. The CDR3 loop is CASSLWGQGEGQPQHF. In DNA form, the CDR3 reads TGTGCCAGCAGCCTATGGGGACAGGGGGAAGGACAGCCCCAGCATTTT. The complete variable domain, with remaining parts taken from reference TRBV7-9 and TRBJ1-5, reads DTGVSQNPRHKITKRGQNVTFRCDPISEHNRLYWYRQTLGQGPEFLTYFQNEAQLEKSRLLSDRFSAERPKGSFSTLEIQRTEQGDSAMYLCASSLWGQGEGQPQHFGDGTRLSIL.

This chain uses TRBV20-1 with TRBJ1-4; the match to TRBD1 covers 7 bases. V lost 3 bases to trimming and J lost 8 bases; unmatched junction nucleotides: 0. Germline CDR1 reads DFQATT; CDR2 reads SNEGSKA (reference sequence). The CDR3 is 11 amino acids. CDR3 residues: CSARDREKLFF. In nucleotides, the CDR3 is TGCAGTGCTAGGGACAGGGAAAAACTGTTTTTT.

This clone was seen a few times. The rearrangement uses TRBV4-3 and TRBJ1-1, with TRBD1 matching over 8 bases. CDR3 length: 15 residues. CDR1 is LGHNA and CDR2 is YSLEER in the germline V gene. V lost 3 bases and J lost 1; bases outside the gene matches: 4. The CDR3 loop reads CASSHGTGWNTEAFF. CDR3 in DNA: TGCGCCAGCAGCCATGGGACAGGCTGGAACACTGAAGCTTTCTTT.